This TCR beta chain was identified in a study of T cell responses to AZD1222 COVID-19 vaccine. Investigators merged groups given second doses at roughly 4 or roughly 12 weeks. Germline CDR1 MDHEN, CDR2 SYDVKM. The V end was cut by 7 bases, the J end by 8 bases, with 14 bases between. The CDR3 length is 12 residues. Study results and caveats: Only after the peak T cell response were repertoires sampled. Donors, mostly white British, included more females; clonal diversity was possibly underestimated. Of the AZD1222 recipients, only 5 to 7 were seropositive at baseline.

TCRdb's table, derived via immunoSEQ multiplex PCR, lists solely in-frame clones and lacks some. The sample includes roughly 120,000 clones, roughly nine tenths seen only once; the top ten take 1.5% to 2%. This clone was seen once. The antigen remains undetermined. J is TRBJ1-2 and V is TRBV28, with D hard to call. This specimen consisted of peripheral blood, obtained 28 days after the second AZD1222 dose. The receptor was isolated from an adult who received the AZD1222 COVID-19 vaccine. The CDR3 sequence: CASMARIHGYTF. The CDR3 region has the DNA TGTGCCAGCATGGCCAGGATCCACGGCTACACCTTC.